The clone carrying this T cell receptor (beta chain) was picked up a small number of times. As yet, its antigen is unknown. TCRdb's table, derived via immunoSEQ multiplex PCR, lists solely in-frame clones and lacks some. The profile shows 900 to 1,200 clones, 20% to 25% of them singletons. Trimming shortened V by 4 bases and J by 4 bases, and 13 bases separated the two germline ends. This CDR3 contains 14 residues. From germline, CDR1 is SGHNT and CDR2 YENEEA. The data stem from a study of T cells in localized non-small cell lung cancer. Overall study results and limits: Adjacent lung was found to contain a median approximately 62 of the top 100 tumor clones.

Adjacent lung samples, free of atypia, were obtained at least 2 cm from the tumor margin. This receptor was obtained from a male donor at least 60 years old with stage I lung adenocarcinoma. This sample comprised normal lung tissue next to the tumor, obtained before any cancer treatment. The chain couples TRBV11-3 to TRBJ2-5; no firm D call. CDR3 in amino acids: CASSYGPPPETQYF. The CDR3 DNA is TGTGCCAGCAGCTATGGACCCCCCCCAGAGACCCAGTACTTC.